This T cell receptor beta chain was sequenced for a study of T cells after yellow fever vaccination. 5'RACE template switching generated TCR cDNA, adding a universal primer site and UMIs. TCRdb reprocessed the 5' RACE reads via MiXCR and lists one record per CDR3 protein. The sample lists 300,000 or so distinct CDR3 sequences, under 9% occurring once. Notes on the study in general: When the response was secondary, it was weaker but reached its peak faster, day 5 versus 15. Post-booster reappearance was seen for most primary-vaccination clones (around 96% CD4, around 91% CD8).

In this sample, this clonotype turned up a few times. The target antigen is unknown. Trimming shortened V by 5 bases and J by 2 bases, and 14 bases separated the two germline ends. Germline V gene data show CDR1 as SGHKS and CDR2 as YYEKEE (reference sequence). The CDR3 runs to 14 residues. The clonotype was recovered from a man aged 18-30 years who received the YFV17D yellow fever vaccine. The sequenced sample was CD4+ T cells sorted from PBMCs, obtained 5 days after the yellow fever booster vaccination. V gene TRBV5-5 combines with J gene TRBJ2-7; D may be TRBD1 or TRBD2 (6 bases each). The CDR3 DNA reads TGTGCCAGCAGTTCGATTGGGGGGCCCTACGAGCAGTACTTC. Translated, it gives CASSSIGGPYEQYF.